These T cell receptor beta chains were read from a single sample in a study of T-cell memory formation after mild COVID-19. Using its own MiXCR run on the 5' RACE reads, TCRdb lists one record per CDR3 protein. The sample includes 360,000 or so distinct CDR3 sequences, 25% to 30% of them seen just once. The source material was PBMCs or a T cell subset sorted from them (not recorded which). The source of these receptors is an adult woman who had mild COVID-19 (a few samples of this study predate the infection). Cell type and time point are not known. Both conserved end residues are part of each CDR3. The D gene is left open where the match is weak. Clone size, where shown, is once, few, many, or a class for clones that have expanded.

clone_size d_call j_call v_call cdr3_nt cdr3_aa
. . TRBJ2-1 TRBV30 TGTGCCTGGAGTGTAGGCTACGAAGATGAGCAGTTCTTC CAWSVGYEDEQFF
. . TRBJ2-3 TRBV11-2 TGTGCCAGCAGCATCGGCGGACCGCAGGATACGCAGTATTTT CASSIGGPQDTQYF
few . TRBJ1-1 TRBV11-3 TGTGCCAGCAGTTACCGGGACAAGTTGGGCACTGAAGCTTTCTTT CASSYRDKLGTEAFF
. TRBD2 TRBJ2-3 TRBV5-4 TGTGCCAGCAGCTTGGTACGCGGGGGGCCCACAGATACGCAGTATTTT CASSLVRGGPTDTQYF
. TRBD1 TRBJ2-7 TRBV5-6 TGTGCCAGCAGCGCTCCGGGACAGGTAGGAATATCTGTCTACGAGCAGTACTTC CASSAPGQVGISVYEQYF
. . TRBJ2-1 TRBV6-2/TRBV6-3 TGTGCCAGCAGTTACTCCGTGGCGGGCCTCAATGAGCAGTTCTTC CASSYSVAGLNEQFF
. . TRBJ2-7 TRBV5-1 TGCGCCAGCAGCTTGGCGATGCCGGGGGAGCAGTACTTC CASSLAMPGEQYF
. . TRBJ2-1 TRBV20-1 TGCAGTGCTTCAGCATACAATGAGCAGTTCTTC CSASAYNEQFF
few TRBD2 TRBJ2-1 TRBV4-3 TGCGCCAGCAGTTCCCCGGGGGGAGGGTACAATGAGCAGTTCTTC CASSSPGGGYNEQFF
. . TRBJ2-7 TRBV5-4 TGTGCCAGCAGGCAGGCGGAGGTCAGCTCCTACGAGCAGTACTTC CASRQAEVSSYEQYF
once . TRBJ2-5 TRBV7-2 TGTGCCAGCAGCTTAGGTGGACTATACCAAGAGACCCAGTACTTC CASSLGGLYQETQYF
few . TRBJ2-7 TRBV25-1 TGTGCCAGCAGTCTGAATAAGCGGGTTCACGAGCAGTACTTC CASSLNKRVHEQYF
few . TRBJ2-3 TRBV7-9 TGTGCCAGCAGCACCTCGACAGGCACAGATACGCAGTATTTT CASSTSTGTDTQYF
. TRBD2 TRBJ2-1 TRBV29-1 TGCAGCGTTGAAGAGTTGGGGCGGGAGCACAATGAGCAGTTCTTC CSVEELGREHNEQFF
few . TRBJ1-5 TRBV7-8 TGTGCCAGCAGCTTAGGGGCGCGTAGCAATCAGCCCCAGCATTTT CASSLGARSNQPQHF
few . TRBJ2-2 TRBV24-1 TGTGCCACCAGTGATACAGGGACCACGAACACCGGGGAGCTGTTTTTT CATSDTGTTNTGELFF
few . TRBJ2-7 TRBV18 TGTGCCAGCTCACCGGGGGACGGACCCTACGAGCAGTACTTC CASSPGDGPYEQYF
few . TRBJ1-3 TRBV7-2 TGTGCCAGCAGCTCCGTCGGACAGTTCTTCTCTGGAAACACCATATATTTT CASSSVGQFFSGNTIYF
few TRBD1 TRBJ2-7 TRBV20-1 TGCAGTGCTAGGTCAGACAGGGGCGGGCTGGAGCAGTACTTC CSARSDRGGLEQYF
. TRBD1 TRBJ1-2 TRBV3-1 TGTGCCAGTTCGACTTTGGATGCAAGATCGGGACAGGGGCCCGTTAGCTATGGCTACACCTTC CASSTLDARSGQGPVSYGYTF
many . TRBJ1-4 TRBV6-1 TGTGCCAGCAGTGAAGCGGAGGGAACTAATGAAAAACTGTTTTTT CASSEAEGTNEKLFF
few . TRBJ2-5 TRBV7-9 TGTGCCAGCAGCTTAATCAGAACAGGTGAAGAGACCCAGTACTTC CASSLIRTGEETQYF
few . TRBJ1-2 TRBV20-1 TGCAGTGCTAGAGATCGGGACGGAAACTATGGCTACACCTTC CSARDRDGNYGYTF
. . TRBJ2-7 TRBV18 TGTGCCAGCTCACTACAGGCCGACGAGCAGTACTTC CASSLQADEQYF
few TRBD1 TRBJ1-1 TRBV6-5 TGTGCCAGCAGTTACTCGACTGCAGGGGGATTGGGGATGAACACTGAAGCTTTCTTT CASSYSTAGGLGMNTEAFF
. TRBD2 TRBJ2-5 TRBV7-9 TGTGCCAGCAGCTCTAGGACTAGCGGGACCTCAGGGGAGACCCAGTACTTC CASSSRTSGTSGETQYF
. . TRBJ2-1 TRBV5-5 TGTGCCAGCAGCCCCGGGGACCGAATCTACAATGAGCAGTTCTTC CASSPGDRIYNEQFF
. . TRBJ1-1 TRBV19 TGTGCCAGTAGTATCGAGGGGAACACTGAAGCTTTCTTT CASSIEGNTEAFF
few . TRBJ2-1 TRBV4-3 TGCGCCAGCAGCCCAGTAGAGACTAGCTCCTACAATGAGCAGTTCTTC CASSPVETSSYNEQFF
. . TRBJ1-3 TRBV19 TGTGCCACCGGGTGGGAGGCAAACACCATATATTTT CATGWEANTIYF
few . TRBJ2-5 TRBV10-3 TGTGCCATCAGTGGACTTGAGGGGGGGCTGGAGACCCAGTACTTC CAISGLEGGLETQYF
. TRBD2 TRBJ2-1 TRBV5-5 TGTGCCAGTTTAGCGGGGGGGCCATCCTACAATGAGCAGTTCTTC CASLAGGPSYNEQFF
. . TRBJ2-5 TRBV24-1 TGTGCCACCAGTGATTTGGAGTCTGGCGGCCAAGAGACCCAGTACTTC CATSDLESGGQETQYF
. . TRBJ1-1 TRBV30 TGTGCCTGGAGTAACGGAAGAGGGAACACTGAAGCTTTCTTT CAWSNGRGNTEAFF
. TRBD1 TRBJ2-5 TRBV24-1 TGTGCCACCAGTGACCACGACAGGGGTGGAGAGACCCAGTACTTC CATSDHDRGGETQYF
few . TRBJ1-5 TRBV7-9 TGTGCCAGCAGCAAGGGGGGGGCTGGTCAGCCCCAGCATTTT CASSKGGAGQPQHF
once TRBD1 TRBJ2-2 TRBV7-9 TGTGCCAGCAGCTTTGGGGACAGGAACACCGGGGAGCTGTTTTTT CASSFGDRNTGELFF
. . TRBJ2-1 TRBV29-1 TGCAGCGTTGGGGACTCCTACAATGAGCAGTTCTTC CSVGDSYNEQFF
. . TRBJ1-1 TRBV12-3/TRBV12-4 TGTGCCAGCAGGGGGACCGGGAACACTGAAGCTTTCTTT CASRGTGNTEAFF
. . TRBJ1-3 TRBV7-9 TGTGCCAGCAGCTTAGTTCAAAGGGCATCTGGAAACACCATATATTTT CASSLVQRASGNTIYF